This TCR beta chain was identified during a study of shared clonotypes between healthy human individuals. Study-level results: In having few donors, the study represented limited genetic and exposure-history diversity. Sequencing depth was predicted to influence how clonotypes are shared among donors.

On this clone itself: The antigen is undetermined.

The method was immunoSEQ multiplex PCR; TCRdb's version includes in-frame clones alone and lacks a portion of them. Here the sample spans 1.5 million to 2.5 million clones, roughly 95% being singletons. The naive CD8 population came from CD45RO-negative cells selected for CCR7, without terminally differentiated effector memory CD45RA+ cells. Between the trimmed V and J ends, which lost 5 bases and 3 bases, there was a span of 11 bases. Per germline, CDR1 SGHAT and CDR2 FQNNGV. The CDR3 has 13 amino acids. The sequence was obtained from a man aged 18-30 years in good health. V usage is TRBV11-2 and J usage is TRBJ2-7; perhaps TRBD1 as D (5 bases). Sequencing was performed on naive CD8+ T cells sorted from blood. The CDR3 reads CASSPGWYYEQYF. The CDR3 DNA reads as TGTGCCAGCAGCCCAGGGTGGTACTACGAGCAGTACTTC.